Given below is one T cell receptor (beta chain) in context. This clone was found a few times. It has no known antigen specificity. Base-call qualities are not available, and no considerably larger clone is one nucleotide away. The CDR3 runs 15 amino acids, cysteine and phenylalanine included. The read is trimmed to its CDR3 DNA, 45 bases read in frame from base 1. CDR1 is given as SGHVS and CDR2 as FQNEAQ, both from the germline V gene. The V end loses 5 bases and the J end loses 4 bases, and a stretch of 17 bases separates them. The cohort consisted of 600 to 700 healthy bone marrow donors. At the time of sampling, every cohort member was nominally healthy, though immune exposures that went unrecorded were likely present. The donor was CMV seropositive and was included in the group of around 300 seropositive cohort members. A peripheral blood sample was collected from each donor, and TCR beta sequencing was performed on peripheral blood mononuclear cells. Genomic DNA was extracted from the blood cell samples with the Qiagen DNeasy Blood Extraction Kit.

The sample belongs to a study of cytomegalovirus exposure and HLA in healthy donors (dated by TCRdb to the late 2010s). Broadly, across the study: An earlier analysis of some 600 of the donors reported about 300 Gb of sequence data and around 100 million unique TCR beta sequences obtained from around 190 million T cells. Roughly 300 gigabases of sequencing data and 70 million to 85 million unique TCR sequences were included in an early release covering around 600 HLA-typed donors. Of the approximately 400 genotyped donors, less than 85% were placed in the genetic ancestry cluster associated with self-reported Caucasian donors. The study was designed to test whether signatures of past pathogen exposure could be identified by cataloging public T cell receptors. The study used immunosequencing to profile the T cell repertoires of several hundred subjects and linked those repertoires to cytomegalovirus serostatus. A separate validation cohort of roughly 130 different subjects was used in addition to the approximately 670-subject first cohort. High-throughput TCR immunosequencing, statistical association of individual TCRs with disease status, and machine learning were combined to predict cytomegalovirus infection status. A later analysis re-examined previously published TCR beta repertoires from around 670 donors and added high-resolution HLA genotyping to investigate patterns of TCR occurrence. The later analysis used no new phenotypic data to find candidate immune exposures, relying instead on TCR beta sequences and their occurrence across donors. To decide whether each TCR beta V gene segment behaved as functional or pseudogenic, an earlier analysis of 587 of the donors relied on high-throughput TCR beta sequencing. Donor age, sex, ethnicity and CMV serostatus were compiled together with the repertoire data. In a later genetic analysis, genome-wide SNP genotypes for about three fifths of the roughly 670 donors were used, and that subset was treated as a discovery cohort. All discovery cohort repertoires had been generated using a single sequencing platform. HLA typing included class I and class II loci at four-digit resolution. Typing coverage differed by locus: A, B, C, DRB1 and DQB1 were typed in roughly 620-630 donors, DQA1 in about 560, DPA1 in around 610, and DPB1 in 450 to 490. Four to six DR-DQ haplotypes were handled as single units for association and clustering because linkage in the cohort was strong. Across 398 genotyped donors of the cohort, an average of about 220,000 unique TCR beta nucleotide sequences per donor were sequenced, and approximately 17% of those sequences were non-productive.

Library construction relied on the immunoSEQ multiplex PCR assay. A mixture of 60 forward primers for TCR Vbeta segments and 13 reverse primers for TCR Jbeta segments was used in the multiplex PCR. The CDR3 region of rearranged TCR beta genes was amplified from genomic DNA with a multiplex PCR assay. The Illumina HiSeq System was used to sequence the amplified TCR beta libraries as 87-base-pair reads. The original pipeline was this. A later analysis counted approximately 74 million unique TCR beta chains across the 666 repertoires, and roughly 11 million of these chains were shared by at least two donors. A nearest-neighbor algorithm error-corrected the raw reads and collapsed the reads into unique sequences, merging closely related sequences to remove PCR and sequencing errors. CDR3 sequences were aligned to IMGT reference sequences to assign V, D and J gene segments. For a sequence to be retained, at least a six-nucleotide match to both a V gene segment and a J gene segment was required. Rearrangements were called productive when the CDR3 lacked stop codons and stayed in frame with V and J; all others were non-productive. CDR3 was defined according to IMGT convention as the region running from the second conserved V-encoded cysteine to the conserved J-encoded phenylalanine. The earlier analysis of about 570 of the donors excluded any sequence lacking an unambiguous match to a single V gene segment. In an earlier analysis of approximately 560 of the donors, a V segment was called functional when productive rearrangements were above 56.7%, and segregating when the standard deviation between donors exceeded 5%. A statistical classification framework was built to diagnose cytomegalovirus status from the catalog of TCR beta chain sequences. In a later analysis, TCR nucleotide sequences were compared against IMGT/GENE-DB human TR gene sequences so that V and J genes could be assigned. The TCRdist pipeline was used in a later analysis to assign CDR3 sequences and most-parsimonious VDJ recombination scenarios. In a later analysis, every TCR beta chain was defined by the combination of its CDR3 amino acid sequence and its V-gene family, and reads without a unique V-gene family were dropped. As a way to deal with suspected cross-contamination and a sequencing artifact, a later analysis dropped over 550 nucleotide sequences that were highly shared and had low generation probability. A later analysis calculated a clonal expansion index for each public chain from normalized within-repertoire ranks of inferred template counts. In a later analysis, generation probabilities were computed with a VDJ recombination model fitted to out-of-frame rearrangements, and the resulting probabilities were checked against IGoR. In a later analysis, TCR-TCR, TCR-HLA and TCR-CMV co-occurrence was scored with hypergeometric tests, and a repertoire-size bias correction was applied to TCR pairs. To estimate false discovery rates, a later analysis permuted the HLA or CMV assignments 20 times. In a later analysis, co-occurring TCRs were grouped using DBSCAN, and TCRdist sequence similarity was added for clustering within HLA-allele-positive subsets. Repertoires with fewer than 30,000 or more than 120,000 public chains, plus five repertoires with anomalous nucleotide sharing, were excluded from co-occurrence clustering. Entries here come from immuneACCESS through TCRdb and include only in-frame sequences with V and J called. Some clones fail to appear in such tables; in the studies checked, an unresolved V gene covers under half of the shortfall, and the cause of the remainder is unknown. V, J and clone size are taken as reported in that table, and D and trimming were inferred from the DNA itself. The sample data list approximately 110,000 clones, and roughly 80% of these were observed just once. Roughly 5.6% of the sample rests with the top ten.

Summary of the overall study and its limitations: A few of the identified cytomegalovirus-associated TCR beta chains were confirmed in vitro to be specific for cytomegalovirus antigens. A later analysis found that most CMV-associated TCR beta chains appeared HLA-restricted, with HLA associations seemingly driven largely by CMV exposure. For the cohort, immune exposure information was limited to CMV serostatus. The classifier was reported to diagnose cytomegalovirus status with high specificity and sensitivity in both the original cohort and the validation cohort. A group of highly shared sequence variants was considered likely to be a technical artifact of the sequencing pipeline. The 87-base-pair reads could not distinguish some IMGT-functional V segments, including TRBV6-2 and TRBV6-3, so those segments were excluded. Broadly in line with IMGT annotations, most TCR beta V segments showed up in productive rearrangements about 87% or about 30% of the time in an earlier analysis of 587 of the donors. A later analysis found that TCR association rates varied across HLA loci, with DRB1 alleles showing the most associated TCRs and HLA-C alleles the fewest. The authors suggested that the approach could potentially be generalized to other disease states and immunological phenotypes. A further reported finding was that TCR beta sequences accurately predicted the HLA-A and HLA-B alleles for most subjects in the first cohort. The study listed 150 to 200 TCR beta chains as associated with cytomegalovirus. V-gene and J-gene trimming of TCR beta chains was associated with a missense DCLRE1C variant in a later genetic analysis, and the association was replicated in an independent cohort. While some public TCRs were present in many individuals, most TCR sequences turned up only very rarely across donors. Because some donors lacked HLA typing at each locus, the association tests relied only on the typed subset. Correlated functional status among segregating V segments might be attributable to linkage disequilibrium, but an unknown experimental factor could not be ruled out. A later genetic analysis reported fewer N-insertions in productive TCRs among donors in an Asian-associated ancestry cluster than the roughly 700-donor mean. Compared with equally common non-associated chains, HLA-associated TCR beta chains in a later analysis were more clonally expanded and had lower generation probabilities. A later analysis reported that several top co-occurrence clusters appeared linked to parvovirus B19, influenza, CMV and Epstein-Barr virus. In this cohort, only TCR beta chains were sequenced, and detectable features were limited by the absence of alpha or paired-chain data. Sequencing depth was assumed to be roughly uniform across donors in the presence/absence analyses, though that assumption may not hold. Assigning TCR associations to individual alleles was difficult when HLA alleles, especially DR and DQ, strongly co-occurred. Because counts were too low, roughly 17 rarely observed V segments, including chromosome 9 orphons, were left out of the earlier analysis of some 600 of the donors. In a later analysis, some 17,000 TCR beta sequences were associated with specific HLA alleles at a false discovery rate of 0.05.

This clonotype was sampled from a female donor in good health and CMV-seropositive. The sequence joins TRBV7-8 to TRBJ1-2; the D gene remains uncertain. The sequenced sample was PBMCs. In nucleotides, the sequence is TGTGCCAGCAGCCCCGGCCCCTATGAGGTCTATGGCTACACCTTC. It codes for CASSPGPYEVYGYTF.